This T cell receptor beta chain was observed in a study of response to subunit inactivated influenza vaccine. Study-wide points: Few new T cells, the authors suggested, are recruited by each seasonal influenza vaccination.

Each CDR3 protein is one row after TCRdb ran MiXCR on the RT-PCR reads. Found here are a few hundred thousand distinct CDR3 sequences, over 9.5% of them singletons; the top ten hold 9.5% to 15%. Trimming took 0 bases from V and 6 from J, leaving 17 bases between them. Germline-derived CDR1 and CDR2 are SGDLS and YYNGEE. The CDR3 is made up of 16 amino acids. This clonotype showed up just a few times. Its antigen is still unknown. The chain has TRBV9 and TRBJ2-3, with D possibly matching TRBD1 (7 bases). The sequencing here drew on PBMCs from blood, taken about 40 days after vaccination. This clonotype originated in a man aged 50-60 years who received an inactivated influenza vaccine. The CDR3, as DNA: TGTGCCAGCAGCGTAGGAGGAGGGGGCCACTACGATACGCAGTATTTT. Translation gives CASSVGGGGHYDTQYF.